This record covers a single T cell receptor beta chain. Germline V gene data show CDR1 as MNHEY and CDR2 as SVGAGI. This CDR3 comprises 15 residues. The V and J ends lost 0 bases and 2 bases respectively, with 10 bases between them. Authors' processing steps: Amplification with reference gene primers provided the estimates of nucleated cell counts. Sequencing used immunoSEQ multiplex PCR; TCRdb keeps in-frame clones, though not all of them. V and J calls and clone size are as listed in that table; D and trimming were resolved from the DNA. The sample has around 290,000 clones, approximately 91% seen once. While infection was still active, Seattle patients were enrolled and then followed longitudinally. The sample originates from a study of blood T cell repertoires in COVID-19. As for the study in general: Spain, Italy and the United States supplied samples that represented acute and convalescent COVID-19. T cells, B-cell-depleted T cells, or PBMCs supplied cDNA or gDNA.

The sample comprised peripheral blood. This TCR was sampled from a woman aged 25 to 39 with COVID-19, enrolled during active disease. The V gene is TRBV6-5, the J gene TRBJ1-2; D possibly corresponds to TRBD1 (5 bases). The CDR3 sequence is CASSYSRRGNYGYTF. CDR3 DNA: TGTGCCAGCAGTTACTCGAGGAGGGGCAACTATGGCTACACCTTC.